This passage covers 10 T cell receptor beta chains from one sample sequenced in a study of blood T cell repertoires in COVID-19. The assay was immunoSEQ multiplex PCR, and TCRdb's table has in-frame clones only and misses some. The sample includes approximately 250,000 clones, about 83% seen only once; the top ten take over 5.5%. What was sequenced was peripheral blood. These receptors were obtained from a woman aged 80 or older with COVID-19, enrolled during active disease.

The chain couples TRBV5-6 to TRBJ1-5, with 7 bases identical to TRBD1. The germline V gene has CDR1 SGHDT and CDR2 YYEEEE. The ends lost 2 bases at V and 3 bases at J; junction bases unmatched: 2. The CDR3 extends over 14 amino acids. CDR3 amino acids: CASSLGTANQPQHF. The CDR3 coding sequence is TGTGCCAGCAGCTTAGGGACAGCCAATCAGCCCCAGCATTTT.

This clone was found once. This sequence joins TRBV19 and TRBJ1-5; 8 positions match TRBD1. This CDR3 spans 14 amino acids. The germline V gene encodes CDR1 LNHDA and CDR2 SQIVND (reference sequence). The J segment lost 6 bases and the V segment lost 7 bases, leaving 8 bases of the junction unmatched. DNA for the CDR3: TGTGCCAGTATTCCAGACAGGGGCAGTCAGCCCCAGCATTTT. It is translated as CASIPDRGSQPQHF.

This chain links TRBV5-1 with TRBJ1-5, with 7 bases aligning to TRBD1. CDR3 length: 15 amino acids. With 4 bases clipped from V and 7 bases from J, the junction kept 11 bases outside the gene matches. Germline V gives CDR1 SGHRS, CDR2 YFSETQ. CDR3 protein: CASSLTEGAGQPQHF. CDR3 DNA: TGCGCCAGCAGCCTAACGGAGGGGGCTGGGCAGCCCCAGCATTTT.

This chain uses TRBV15 with TRBJ2-7; 7 nucleotides match TRBD2. CDR3 length equals 14 residues. V shed 8 bases and J 2 bases; nucleotides not matched to a gene: 9. Germline V gives CDR1 LNHNV, CDR2 YYDKDF (reference sequence). CDR3 protein: CATGVGGKAYEQYF. Here the CDR3 DNA reads TGTGCCACCGGAGTCGGGGGGAAAGCCTACGAGCAGTACTTC.

Of note for this clone: The same CDR3 can be traced to other DNA sequences in this sample. This chain connects TRBV19 to TRBJ1-5; maybe TRBD1 (6 bases). Trimming shortened V by 5 bases and J by 5 bases, and 10 bases separated the two germline ends. CDR3 length equals 13 residues. The germline V gene has CDR1 LNHDA and CDR2 SQIVND (reference sequence). The CDR3 nucleotides read TGTGCCAGTAGTCCGGACAGAGATCAGCCCCAGCATTTT. It yields the protein CASSPDRDQPQHF.

The chain carries TRBV6-6 and TRBJ1-2; D may be TRBD1 (5 bases). CDR1 is MNHNY, CDR2 SVGAGI, per germline (reference sequence). The CDR3 contains 13 residues. V gave up 8 bases and J gave up 5 bases, with 15 bases separating them. For the CDR3, the DNA is TGTGCCAGCGCTGCTCCTGGGGGGTATGGCTACACCTTC. Translated: CASAAPGGYGYTF.

V usage is TRBV7-2 and J usage is TRBJ1-2; D may be TRBD1 (6 bases). Deletions cut 1 base from V and 8 bases from J, with 14 bases between. The CDR3 is 14 residues long. The germline V gene encodes CDR1 SGHTA and CDR2 FQGNSA. The CDR3, as DNA: TGTGCCAGCAGCTTAGGGGGTAACCAGGGGGGCTACACCTTC. Its translation is CASSLGGNQGGYTF.

The V gene is TRBV5-4, the J gene TRBJ1-1, with TRBD1 matching 8 bases. CDR3 size: 15 residues. Per the germline V gene, CDR1 is SGHNT and CDR2 is YYREEE (reference sequence). The junction had 7 bases not matched to a gene; V was cut back by 0 bases and J by 6 bases. The CDR3 spells CASSLGGQGYSEAFF. The CDR3 DNA is TGTGCCAGCAGCTTGGGAGGACAGGGCTACTCTGAAGCTTTCTTT.

The V gene is TRBV10-3, the J gene TRBJ1-4; D might be TRBD1 (6 bases). Germline V gene sequence: CDR1 ENHRY, CDR2 SYGVKD. This CDR3 contains 15 residues. Trimming removed 10 bases at V and 4 bases at J, with 19 bases between. The CDR3 spells CASNKGGVNNEKLFF. As DNA, the CDR3 is TGTGCCAGCAACAAAGGGGGGGTGAATAATGAAAAACTGTTTTTT.

The rearrangement uses TRBV15 and TRBJ2-5; D is perhaps TRBD2 (6 bases). This CDR3 spans 18 amino acids. CDR1 is LNHNV and CDR2 is YYDKDF in the germline V gene (reference sequence). Trimming removed 1 base at V and 3 bases at J, with 21 bases between. The CDR3 protein is CATSRALGGTRGKETQYF. DNA of the CDR3: TGTGCCACCAGCAGAGCCCTCGGTGGGACCCGCGGGAAAGAGACCCAGTACTTC.